This TCR beta chain was obtained from a study of T cells after yellow fever vaccination. TCRdb re-derived calls from the 5' RACE reads in MiXCR, one entry per CDR3 protein. This sample has some 250,000 distinct CDR3 sequences; 6.9% occur once, and the top ten carry over 0.65%. This CDR3 is built from 14 residues. Looked up from germline, CDR1 is SGHRS and CDR2 is YFSETQ. V lost 3 bases to trimming and J lost 0 bases, with 8 bases between them. The starting material was CD4+ T cells sorted from PBMCs, obtained 15 days after the yellow fever booster vaccination. The rearrangement links TRBV5-1 to TRBJ2-3, with no clear D. The sequence came from a man younger than 45 who received the YFV17D yellow fever vaccine. CDR3 sequence reads: CASSSLPSTDTQYF. The CDR3, as DNA: TGCGCCAGCAGCTCCCTTCCTAGCACAGATACGCAGTATTTT.